This T cell receptor (beta chain) was profiled in a study of T cell repertoires in cytomegalovirus infection. Looking at the study overall: Through public TCR beta signatures, both CMV infection and matching HLA type were indicated. Study conclusions and caveats: The cumulative frequency of public TCR beta families distinguished individuals who carried CMV together with the relevant HLA.

This clonotype was seen more than once but under ten times. Its antigen remains unidentified. Germline assignment: CDR1 SGDLS and CDR2 YYNGEE. This CDR3 is built from 15 residues. J was trimmed by 1 base and V by 4 bases; bases with no gene match: 5. TCRdb re-analysed the reads in MiXCR, keeping a single row per CDR3 protein. This table has 40,000 to 55,000 distinct CDR3 sequences, 20% to 25% appearing once. The clonotype originates from a human donor in good health (CMV status not recorded). Some clones in this sample may be carry-over from other donors' samples. The chain is built from TRBV9 and TRBJ2-1; 7 nucleotides line up with TRBD1. The sample in question was CD8+ T cells from cultured PBMCs, obtained from culture after CMV antigen stimulation. CDR3 residues: CASSLRQGSYNEQFF. The CDR3 DNA is TGTGCCAGCAGCCTTAGACAGGGTTCCTACAATGAGCAGTTCTTC.